This TCR beta chain was identified during a study of cytomegalovirus exposure and HLA in healthy donors. Study context: A previous analysis identified around 120 million unique TCR beta sequences derived from about 180 million T cells. Overall study results and limits: It is likely that the observed cluster of highly shared sequence variants was a sequencing artifact. The authors excluded some V segments, including TRBV6-2 and TRBV6-3, as indistinguishable. Later work found that TCR association rates differed between HLA loci; DRB1 had the most and HLA-C the fewest.

PCR employed 60 Vbeta and 13 Jbeta primers. Some clones are missing from TCRdb's copy, which holds only in-frame ones; the method was immunoSEQ multiplex PCR. The table lists some 200,000 clones, 75% to 85% of them singletons. The V and J ends lost 5 bases and 4 bases, in that order; junction bases with no gene match: 8. Per the germline V gene, CDR1 is SGHTA and CDR2 is FQGNSA. This CDR3 is built from 14 residues. A note on this clone: The antigen is unknown.

The rearrangement joins TRBV7-2 to TRBJ2-7; 7 bases are shared with TRBD1. This TCR came from a girl aged 5-17 years in good health and CMV-seropositive. The sample was PBMCs. The CDR3 DNA reads as TGTGCCAGCAGCCCAACAGGGGTACAATACGAGCAGTACTTC. Translation gives CASSPTGVQYEQYF. Full variable domain (missing parts from reference TRBV7-2 and TRBJ2-7): GAGVSQSPSNKVTEKGKDVELRCDPISGHTALYWYRQSLGQGLEFLIYFQGNSAPDKSGLPSDRFSAERTGGSVSTLTIQRTQQEDSAVYLCASSPTGVQYEQYFGPGTRLTVT.